The 5 T cell receptor beta chains listed next were all sequenced from one sample in a study of patients and donors after allogeneic stem cell transplantation (dated by TCRdb to the early 2020s). Library method: RT-PCR. Reads for this sample came from a NextSeq 550. The public reads were run again by TCRdb, first through fastp at Q25 and then through MiXCR, and only productive beta chains were kept. Identical CDR3 proteins give one entry, which carries the most common genes and DNA. In all, the sample holds roughly 230,000 distinct CDR3 sequences, and roughly 15% of those were seen once. The ten largest clonotypes hold 11% of the sample. Sequencing input: blood, either unsorted or a sorted T cell fraction (not recorded which). The source is a human donor who was either an allogeneic HSCT recipient or a stem cell or donor lymphocyte infusion donor (not recorded which). It is not recorded whose cells these are; they may come from a transplant donor.

This clonotype showed up many times. This sequence joins TRBV4-3 and TRBJ2-5; 10 bases match TRBD2. The V and J ends lost 4 bases and 2 bases, in that order; junction bases with no gene match: 7. Germline V gene lookup returns CDR1 LGHNA and CDR2 YSLEER. The CDR3 is 16 residues long. Here the CDR3 DNA reads TGCGCCAGCAGCCGAGGTAGCGGGGGGATTCAAGAGACCCAGTACTTC. It translates to CASSRGSGGIQETQYF.

J is TRBJ1-4 and V is TRBV19, with D possibly matching TRBD1 (6 bases). V lost 3 bases and J lost 6, with 14 bases in between. The CDR3 runs to 15 residues. Germline CDR1 and CDR2: LNHDA and SQIVND (reference sequence). The CDR3 nucleotides are TGTGCCAGTAGTATGGCCAGGGGCAGGGATGAAAAACTGTTTTTT. It specifies CASSMARGRDEKLFF.

There are many counts of this clonotype. The chain has TRBV6-1 and TRBJ1-2; 9 bases map to TRBD1. Germline V lookup: CDR1 MNHNS, CDR2 SASEGT. This CDR3 is 15 amino acids long. Trimming took 6 bases from V and 4 from J; bases not matched to a gene: 9. CDR3 protein: CASSAPGTGIYGYTF. The CDR3 DNA follows: TGTGCCAGCAGCGCGCCTGGGACAGGGATCTATGGCTACACCTTC.

This clonotype was found a few times. The rearrangement joins TRBV6-4 to TRBJ2-1, with a tentative D call TRBD2 (6 bases). Trimming took 3 bases from V and 6 from J, leaving 9 bases between them. Germline lookup yields CDR1 MRHNA and CDR2 SNTAGT. This CDR3 spans 13 amino acids. The CDR3 is CASSERRGNEQFF. CDR3 nucleotides: TGTGCCAGCAGTGAACGGAGGGGCAATGAGCAGTTCTTC.

This clonotype was found many times. The chain combines TRBV5-1 with TRBJ1-1; 8 bases match TRBD1. CDR1 is SGHRS, CDR2 YFSETQ, per germline. The J segment lost 9 bases and the V segment lost 0 bases, leaving 16 bases of the junction unmatched. The CDR3 covers 17 residues. CDR3 DNA: TGCGCCAGCAGCTTGGGAACAGGGGGTTGGACGCCAGTGAAAGCTTTCTTT. Residues: CASSLGTGGWTPVKAFF. Drawing the rest from reference TRBV5-1 and TRBJ1-1, the complete variable domain is KAGVTQTPRYLIKTRGQQVTLSCSPISGHRSVSWYQQTPGQGLQFLFEYFSETQRNKGNFPGRFSGRQFSNSRSEMNVSTLELGDSALYLCASSLGTGGWTPVKAFFGQGTRLTVV.